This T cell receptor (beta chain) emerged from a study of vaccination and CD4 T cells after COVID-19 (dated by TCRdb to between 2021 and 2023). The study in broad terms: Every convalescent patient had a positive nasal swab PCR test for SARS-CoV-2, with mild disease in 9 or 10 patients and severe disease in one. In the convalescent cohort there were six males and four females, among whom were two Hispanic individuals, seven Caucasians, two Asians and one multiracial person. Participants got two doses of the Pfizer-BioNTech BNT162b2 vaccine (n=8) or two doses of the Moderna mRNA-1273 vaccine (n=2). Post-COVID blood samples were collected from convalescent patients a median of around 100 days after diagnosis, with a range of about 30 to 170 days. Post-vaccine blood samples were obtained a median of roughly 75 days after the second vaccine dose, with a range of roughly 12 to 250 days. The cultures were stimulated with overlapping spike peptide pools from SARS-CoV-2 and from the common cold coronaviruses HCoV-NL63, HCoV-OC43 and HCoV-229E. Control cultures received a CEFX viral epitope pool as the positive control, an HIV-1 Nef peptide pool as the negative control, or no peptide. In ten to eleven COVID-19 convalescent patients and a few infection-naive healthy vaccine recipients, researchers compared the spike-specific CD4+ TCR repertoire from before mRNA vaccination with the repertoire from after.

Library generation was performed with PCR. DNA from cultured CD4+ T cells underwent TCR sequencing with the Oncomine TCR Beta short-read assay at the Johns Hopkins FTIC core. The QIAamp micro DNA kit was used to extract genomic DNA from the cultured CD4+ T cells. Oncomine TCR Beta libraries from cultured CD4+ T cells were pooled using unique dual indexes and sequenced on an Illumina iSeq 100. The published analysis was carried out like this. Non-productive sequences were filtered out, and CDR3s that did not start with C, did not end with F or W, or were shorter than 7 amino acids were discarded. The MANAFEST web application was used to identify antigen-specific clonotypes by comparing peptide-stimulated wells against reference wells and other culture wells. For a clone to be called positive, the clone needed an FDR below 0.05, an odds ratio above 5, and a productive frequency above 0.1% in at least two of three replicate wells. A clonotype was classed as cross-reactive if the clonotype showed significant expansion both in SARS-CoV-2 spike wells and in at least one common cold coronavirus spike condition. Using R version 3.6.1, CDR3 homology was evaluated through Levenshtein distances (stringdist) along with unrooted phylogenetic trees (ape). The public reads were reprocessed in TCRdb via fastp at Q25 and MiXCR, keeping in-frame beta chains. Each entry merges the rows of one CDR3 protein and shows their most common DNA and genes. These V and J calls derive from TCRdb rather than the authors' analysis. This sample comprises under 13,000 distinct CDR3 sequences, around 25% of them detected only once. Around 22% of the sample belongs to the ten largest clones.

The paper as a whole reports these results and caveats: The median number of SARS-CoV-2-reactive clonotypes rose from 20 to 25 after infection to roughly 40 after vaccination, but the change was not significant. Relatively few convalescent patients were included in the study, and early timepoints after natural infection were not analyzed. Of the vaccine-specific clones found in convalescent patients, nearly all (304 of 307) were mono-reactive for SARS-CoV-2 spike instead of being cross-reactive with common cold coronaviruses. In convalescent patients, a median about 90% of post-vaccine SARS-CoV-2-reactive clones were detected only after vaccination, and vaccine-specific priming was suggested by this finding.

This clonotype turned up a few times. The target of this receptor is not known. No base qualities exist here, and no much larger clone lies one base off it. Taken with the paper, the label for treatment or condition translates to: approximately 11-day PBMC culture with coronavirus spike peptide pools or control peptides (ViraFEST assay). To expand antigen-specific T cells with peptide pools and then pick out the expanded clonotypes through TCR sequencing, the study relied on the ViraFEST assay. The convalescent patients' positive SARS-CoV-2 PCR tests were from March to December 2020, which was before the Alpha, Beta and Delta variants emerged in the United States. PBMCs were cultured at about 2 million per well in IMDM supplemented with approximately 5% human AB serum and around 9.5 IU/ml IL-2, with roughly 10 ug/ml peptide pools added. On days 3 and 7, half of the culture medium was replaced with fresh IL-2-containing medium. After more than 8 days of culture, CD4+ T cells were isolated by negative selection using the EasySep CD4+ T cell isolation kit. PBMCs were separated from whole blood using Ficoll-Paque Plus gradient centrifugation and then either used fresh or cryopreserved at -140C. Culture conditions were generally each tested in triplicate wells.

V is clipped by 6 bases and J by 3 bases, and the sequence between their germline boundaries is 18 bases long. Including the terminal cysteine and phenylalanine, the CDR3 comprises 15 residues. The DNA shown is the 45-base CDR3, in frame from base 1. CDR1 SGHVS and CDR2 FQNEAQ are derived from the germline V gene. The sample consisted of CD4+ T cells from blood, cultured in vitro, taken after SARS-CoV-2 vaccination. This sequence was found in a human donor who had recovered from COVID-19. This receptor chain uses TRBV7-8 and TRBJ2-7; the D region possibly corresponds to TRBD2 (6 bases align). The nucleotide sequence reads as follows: TGTGCCAGCAGAACCATGGGGACTGAGGGCTACGAGCAGTACTTC. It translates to CASRTMGTEGYEQYF.